This paragraph reports one T cell receptor beta chain. This sample is part of a study of shared clonotypes between healthy human individuals. Germline assignment: CDR1 LNHNV and CDR2 YYDKDF (reference sequence). V gave up 0 bases and J gave up 5 bases, with 13 bases separating them. This CDR3 comprises 15 residues. Assay runs were performed at deep level. Each subset's genomic DNA was shared equally among a number of immunoSEQ plates. Profiling relied on immunoSEQ multiplex PCR, and the TCRdb table lists in-frame clones only, not all of them. The sample carries about 1.1 million clones, around 77% recorded once.

The rearrangement uses TRBV15 and TRBJ2-5; TRBD2 might be the D (5 bases). The sequence was collected from a man younger than 35 in good health. Some clones in this sample may be carry-over from other donors' samples. The material sequenced was memory CD4+ T cells from PBMCs. Stated subset: CD45RA-negative fraction. CDR3 coding DNA: TGTGCCACCAGCAGAGATCGACCTAGCAGCGAGACCCAGTACTTC. Translating gives CATSRDRPSSETQYF.